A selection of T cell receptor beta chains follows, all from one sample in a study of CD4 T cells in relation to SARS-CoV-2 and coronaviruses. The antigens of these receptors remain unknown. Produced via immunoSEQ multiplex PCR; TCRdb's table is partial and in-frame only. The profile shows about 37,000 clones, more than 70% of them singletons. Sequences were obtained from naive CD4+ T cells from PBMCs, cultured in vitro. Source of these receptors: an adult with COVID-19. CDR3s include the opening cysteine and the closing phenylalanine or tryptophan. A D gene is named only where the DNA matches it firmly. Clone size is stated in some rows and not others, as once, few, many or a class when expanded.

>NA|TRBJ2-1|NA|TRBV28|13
CASSDSLDNEQFF
TGTGCCAGCAGTGATAGCCTAGACAATGAGCAGTTCTTC
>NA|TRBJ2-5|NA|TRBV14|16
CASSQVQQAEGVTQYF
TGTGCCAGCAGCCAAGTTCAACAGGCCGAGGGGGTGACCCAGTACTTC
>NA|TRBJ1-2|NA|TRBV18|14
CASSPRDGPYGYTF
TGTGCCAGCTCACCTCGGGACGGACCCTATGGCTACACCTTC
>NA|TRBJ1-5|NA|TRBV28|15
CASRKRRNSNQPQHF
TGTGCCAGCAGAAAACGGAGAAATAGCAATCAGCCCCAGCATTTT
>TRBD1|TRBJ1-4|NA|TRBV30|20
CAWSQSGPSGGIATNEKLFF
TGTGCCTGGAGCCAAAGTGGCCCCTCAGGGGGCATCGCAACTAATGAAAAACTGTTTTTT
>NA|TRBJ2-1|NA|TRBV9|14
CASSPRTTYNEQFF
TGTGCCAGCAGCCCCCGGACTACCTACAATGAGCAGTTCTTC
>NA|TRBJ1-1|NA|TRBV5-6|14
CASSLPRRGQEAFF
TGTGCCAGCAGCTTACCCCGAAGGGGCCAAGAAGCTTTCTTT
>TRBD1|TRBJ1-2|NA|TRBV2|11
CASGRQGLDTF
TGTGCCAGCGGGAGACAGGGGTTAGACACCTTC
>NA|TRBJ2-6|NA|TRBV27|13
CASRLSGSNVLTF
TGTGCCAGCAGACTCTCTGGGTCCAACGTCCTGACTTTC
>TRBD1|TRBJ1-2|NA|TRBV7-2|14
CASSSGQGGSGYTF
TGTGCCAGCAGCTCGGGACAGGGAGGAAGTGGCTACACCTTC
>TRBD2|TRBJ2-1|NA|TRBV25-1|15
CASSDPGLTSNEQFF
TGTGCCAGCAGTGACCCGGGACTAACTAGTAATGAGCAGTTCTTC
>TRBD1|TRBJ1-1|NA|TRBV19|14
CASRSTGTGGKSEF
TGTGCCAGTAGAAGTACCGGGACAGGGGGCAAATCGGAGTTT
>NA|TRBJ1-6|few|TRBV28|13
CATGPNAGSPLHF
TGTGCCACCGGACCCAACGCGGGTTCACCCCTCCACTTT
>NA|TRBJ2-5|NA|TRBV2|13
CASSDSTEETQYF
TGTGCCAGCAGTGATTCAACAGAAGAGACCCAGTACTTC
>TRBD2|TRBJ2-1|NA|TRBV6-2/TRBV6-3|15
CASSSPSGAYNEQFF
TGTGCCAGCAGTTCTCCTAGCGGGGCTTACAATGAGCAGTTCTTC
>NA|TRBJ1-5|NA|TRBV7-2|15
CASSLQGTGNQPQHF
TGTGCCAGCAGCTTACAGGGGACGGGCAATCAGCCCCAGCATTTT
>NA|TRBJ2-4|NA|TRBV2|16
CASSDGETLAKNIQYF
TGTGCCAGCAGTGATGGGGAAACGCTAGCCAAAAACATTCAGTACTTC
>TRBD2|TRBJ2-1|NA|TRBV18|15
CASSPLAGENNEQFF
TGTGCCAGCTCACCCCTAGCGGGAGAAAACAATGAGCAGTTCTTC
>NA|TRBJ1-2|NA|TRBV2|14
CASSLGRLSYGYTF
TGTGCCAGCAGTCTGGGTCGGCTTAGCTATGGCTACACCTTC
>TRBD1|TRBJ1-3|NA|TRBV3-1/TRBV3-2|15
CASSHFDRGGNTIYF
TGTGCCAGCAGCCACTTCGACAGGGGTGGAAACACCATATATTTT
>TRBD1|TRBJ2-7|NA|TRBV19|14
CASRMTGASYEQYF
TGTGCCAGTAGAATGACAGGGGCATCCTACGAGCAGTACTTC
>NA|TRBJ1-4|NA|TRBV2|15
CASMARFRDNEKLFF
TGTGCCAGCATGGCCAGGTTTCGGGATAATGAAAAACTGTTTTTT
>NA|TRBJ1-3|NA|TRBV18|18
CASSPPLRGVDFGNTIYF
TGTGCCAGCTCACCACCTCTCCGAGGAGTCGACTTCGGAAACACCATATATTTT
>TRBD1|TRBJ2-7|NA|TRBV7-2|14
CASSLGQGIYEQYF
TGTGCCAGCAGCTTAGGACAGGGGATCTACGAGCAGTACTTC
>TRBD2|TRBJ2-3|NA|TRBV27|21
CASSPAPGTSGPSGSTDTQYF
TGTGCCAGCAGTCCCGCCCCCGGGACTAGCGGGCCGTCTGGGAGCACAGATACGCAGTATTTT
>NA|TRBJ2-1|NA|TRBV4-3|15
CASSQENEGHNEQFF
TGCGCCAGCAGCCAAGAAAATGAGGGTCACAATGAGCAGTTCTTC
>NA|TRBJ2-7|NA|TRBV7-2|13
CASTGRGYDEQYF
TGTGCCAGCACCGGAAGGGGGTACGACGAGCAGTACTTC
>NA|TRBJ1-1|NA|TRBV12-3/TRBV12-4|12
CASSRGYSEAFF
TGTGCCAGCAGCCGAGGTTACTCTGAAGCTTTCTTT
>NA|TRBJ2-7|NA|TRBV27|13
CASSLRNSYEQYF
TGTGCCAGCAGTTTACGAAACTCCTACGAGCAGTACTTC
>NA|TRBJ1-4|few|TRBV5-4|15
CASSRAGISNEKLFF
TGTGCCAGCAGCCGTGCCGGAATCTCAAATGAAAAACTGTTTTTT
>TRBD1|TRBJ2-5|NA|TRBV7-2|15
CASSFWDRSQETQYF
TGTGCCAGCAGCTTTTGGGACAGGTCCCAAGAGACCCAGTACTTC
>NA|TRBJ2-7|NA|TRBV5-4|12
CASSRPSFEQYF
TGTGCCAGCAGCCGACCCTCTTTCGAGCAGTACTTC
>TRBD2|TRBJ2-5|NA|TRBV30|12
CAWGLAVETQYF
TGTGCCTGGGGACTAGCGGTGGAGACCCAGTACTTC
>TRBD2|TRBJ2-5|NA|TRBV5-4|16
CASSHDPGLAKETQYF
TGTGCCAGCAGCCACGATCCGGGACTAGCGAAGGAGACCCAGTACTTC
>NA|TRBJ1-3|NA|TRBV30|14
CAWSHPLYGNTIYF
TGTGCCTGGAGTCATCCGTTATATGGAAACACCATATATTTT
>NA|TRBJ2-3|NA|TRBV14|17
CASSQRLGKQRADTQYF
TGTGCCAGCAGCCAAAGACTAGGCAAACAAAGAGCAGATACGCAGTATTTT
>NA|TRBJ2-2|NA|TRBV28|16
CASSPPANKNTGELFF
TGTGCCAGCAGTCCCCCCGCCAACAAGAACACCGGGGAGCTGTTTTTT
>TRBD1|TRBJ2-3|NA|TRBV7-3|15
CASSLGGTGTDTQYF
TGTGCCAGCAGCTTGGGCGGGACAGGGACAGATACGCAGTATTTT
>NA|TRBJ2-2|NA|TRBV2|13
CASNLGAGGELFF
TGTGCCAGCAACCTTGGGGCGGGCGGGGAGCTGTTTTTT
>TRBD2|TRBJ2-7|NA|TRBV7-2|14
CASSPGTSGGEQYF
TGTGCCAGCAGCCCCGGGACTAGCGGTGGAGAGCAGTACTTC
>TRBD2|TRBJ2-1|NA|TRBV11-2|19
CASSLGSRLAESSYNEQFF
TGTGCCAGCAGCTTAGGTAGTCGACTAGCGGAGAGCTCCTACAATGAGCAGTTCTTC
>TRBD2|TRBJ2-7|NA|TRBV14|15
CASSQLSGSSYEQYF
TGTGCCAGCAGCCAACTTAGCGGGAGTTCCTACGAGCAGTACTTC
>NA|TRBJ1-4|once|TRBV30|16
CAWSVGLQTTNEKLFF
TGTGCCTGGAGTGTAGGGCTTCAGACAACTAATGAAAAACTGTTTTTT
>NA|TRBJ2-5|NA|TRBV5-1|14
CASSLGQSVETQYF
TGCGCCAGCAGCTTGGGACAGAGTGTGGAGACCCAGTACTTC
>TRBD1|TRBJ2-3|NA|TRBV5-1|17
CASSRTGENPSTDTQYF
TGCGCCAGCAGCCGGACAGGGGAGAACCCTAGCACAGATACGCAGTATTTT
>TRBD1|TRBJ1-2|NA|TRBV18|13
CASSPQKGQNERF
TGTGCCAGCTCACCACAGAAGGGACAGAACGAGCGCTTC
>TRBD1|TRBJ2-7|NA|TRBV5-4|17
CASSLANRGQVSYEQYF
TGTGCCAGCAGCTTGGCCAATCGGGGACAGGTCTCCTACGAGCAGTACTTC
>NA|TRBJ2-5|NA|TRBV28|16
CASSLRRRQYQETQYF
TGTGCCAGCAGTTTAAGACGACGCCAATACCAAGAGACCCAGTACTTC
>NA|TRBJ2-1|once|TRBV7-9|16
CASSGAGANHDNEQFF
TGTGCCAGCAGCGGGGCCGGGGCCAATCACGACAATGAGCAGTTCTTC
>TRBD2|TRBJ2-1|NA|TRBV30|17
CAWNVGYSGSNRNEQFF
TGTGCCTGGAATGTGGGTTATAGCGGGAGTAATAGGAATGAGCAGTTCTTC
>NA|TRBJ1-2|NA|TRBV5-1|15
CASSPDYSEPYGYTF
TGCGCCAGCAGCCCGGATTACAGCGAACCCTATGGCTACACCTTC
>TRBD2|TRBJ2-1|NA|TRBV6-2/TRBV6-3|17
CASSFSPTSGSYNEQFF
TGTGCCAGCAGTTTTTCTCCGACTAGCGGGTCCTACAATGAGCAGTTCTTC
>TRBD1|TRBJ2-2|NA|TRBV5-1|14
CASRRTGFTGELFF
TGCGCCAGCAGAAGGACAGGATTCACCGGGGAGCTGTTTTTT
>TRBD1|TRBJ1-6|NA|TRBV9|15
CASSVGQGYDSPLHF
TGTGCCAGCAGCGTTGGACAGGGATACGACTCACCCCTCCACTTT
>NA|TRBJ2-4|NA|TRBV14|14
CASSQVAGSNIQYF
TGTGCCAGCAGCCAAGTCGCGGGGTCCAACATTCAGTACTTC
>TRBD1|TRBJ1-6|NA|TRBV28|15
CASSSDRVFNSPLHF
TGTGCCAGCAGTTCGGACAGGGTTTTTAATTCACCCCTCCACTTT
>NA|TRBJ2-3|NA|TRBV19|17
CASSPPKEARHTDTQYF
TGTGCCAGTAGTCCCCCCAAGGAGGCCAGGCACACAGATACGCAGTATTTT
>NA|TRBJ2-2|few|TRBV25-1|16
CASSEGWKSGTGELFF
TGTGCCAGCAGTGAAGGATGGAAGAGCGGCACCGGGGAGCTGTTTTTT
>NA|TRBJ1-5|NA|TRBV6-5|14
CASSSQGSNQPQHF
TGTGCCAGCAGCAGTCAGGGAAGCAATCAGCCCCAGCATTTT